Presented here are 22 T cell receptor beta chains from one specimen sequenced in a study of cytomegalovirus exposure and HLA in healthy donors. Sequenced by immunoSEQ multiplex PCR; TCRdb stores in-frame clones only, minus some. The sample has some 76,000 clones; approximately 93% are singletons. Sample: PBMCs. All receptors derive from a woman under 30 in good health and CMV-seronegative.

The chain joins TRBV19 to TRBJ2-3, with 9 bases lining up with TRBD2. J gave up 0 bases and V 3 bases, and 7 bases lay outside the gene matches. The CDR3 contains 17 residues. Germline CDR1 is LNHDA and CDR2 is SQIVND (reference sequence). The chain's CDR3 is CASSILAGDSSTDTQYF. In DNA, the CDR3 is TGTGCCAGTAGTATTTTAGCGGGGGATTCTAGCACAGATACGCAGTATTTT.

J is TRBJ1-6 and V is TRBV19; maybe TRBD1 (5 bases). Deletions cut 7 bases from V and 14 bases from J, with 12 bases between. The CDR3 is 11 amino acids. Germline V lookup: CDR1 LNHDA, CDR2 SQIVND (reference sequence). The CDR3 loop is CASKEGLTLHF. DNA for the CDR3: TGTGCCAGTAAGGAGGGGTTGACCCTCCACTTT.

V is TRBV30 and J is TRBJ2-5, with a weak D call TRBD2 (6 bases). The CDR3 loop spans 14 amino acids. V lost 0 bases to trimming and J lost 5 bases, with 13 bases between them. Germline CDR1 is GTSNPN and CDR2 is SVGIG (reference sequence). CDR3 nucleotide sequence: TGTGCCTGGAGTGTGTCCGGGAGAGAGGAGACCCAGTACTTC. It codes for CAWSVSGREETQYF.

The chain carries TRBV6-5 and TRBJ2-2; D unresolved. CDR3 length: 15 amino acids. The germline V and J ends were trimmed by 7 bases and 1 base, with 13 bases remaining between them. The V gene's germline CDR1 is MNHEY and CDR2 SVGAGI. CDR3 loop: CASNFLAVNTGELFF. The CDR3 bases are TGTGCCAGCAACTTCTTGGCGGTGAACACCGGGGAGCTGTTTTTT.

This clone was seen a handful of times. The CDR3 loop is CASSYRDKQEQYF. CDR3 bases: TGTGCCAGCAGTTACCGGGACAAACAAGAGCAGTACTTC. V and J are TRBV6-6 and TRBJ2-7, with a weak D call TRBD1 (6 bases). The V end lost 2 bases, the J end lost 7 bases, and 12 bases lay between the germline ends. The CDR3 has 13 residues. CDR1 is MNHNY, CDR2 SVGAGI, per germline (reference sequence).

The V gene is TRBV28, the J gene TRBJ1-5; possibly TRBD1 for D (6 bases). V lost 8 bases, J lost 0 bases, and 14 bases lay in between. Germline lookup yields CDR1 MDHEN and CDR2 SYDVKM. The CDR3 is made up of 15 amino acids. The CDR3 DNA reads TGTGCCAGCGGCCCTGTGGGGGCTAGCAATCAGCCCCAGCATTTT. Its translation: CASGPVGASNQPQHF.

This chain uses TRBV27 with TRBJ1-1, with D perhaps TRBD1 (6 bases). CDR1 MNHEY and CDR2 SMNVEV come from the germline V gene (reference sequence). Deletions cut 1 base from V and 6 bases from J, with 15 bases between. The CDR3 length is 15 residues. Here the CDR3 reads CASSLFSFGGSEAFF. The CDR3 nucleotides read TGTGCCAGCAGTTTATTCTCGTTTGGGGGCTCTGAAGCTTTCTTT.

V and J are TRBV28 and TRBJ2-1; perhaps TRBD2 as D (5 bases). Germline loops: CDR1 MDHEN, CDR2 SYDVKM. V was clipped by 2 bases and J by 0 bases, with 14 bases between them. The CDR3 has 17 residues. This CDR3 is CASSLVLALSSYNEQFF. CDR3 sequence (DNA): TGTGCCAGCAGTTTAGTGCTAGCCCTGAGCTCCTACAATGAGCAGTTCTTC. Supplemented by reference TRBV28 and TRBJ2-1, the full variable domain reads DVKVTQSSRYLVKRTGEKVFLECVQDMDHENMFWYRQDPGLGLRLIYFSYDVKMKEKGDIPEGYSVSREKKERFSLILESASTNQTSMYLCASSLVLALSSYNEQFFGPGTRLTVL.

This clone was recorded at least ten times. The chain uses TRBV5-1 and TRBJ2-5; D ambiguous. The germline V gene has CDR1 SGHRS and CDR2 YFSETQ. Deletions cut 0 bases from V and 4 bases from J, with 19 bases between. CDR3 length equals 17 residues. The CDR3 spells CASSLGLQDVGPETQYF. In DNA, the CDR3 is TGCGCCAGCAGCTTGGGACTCCAAGATGTCGGCCCAGAGACCCAGTACTTC.

This clone has only a few counts. The V and J genes are TRBV6-4 and TRBJ2-3; 10 bases line up with TRBD2. The CDR3 length is 15 residues. Germline-derived CDR1 and CDR2 are MRHNA and SNTAGT. V gave up 2 bases and J gave up 2 bases; unmatched junction bases: 1. This CDR3 is CASSDTSGDTDTQYF. The CDR3 DNA is TGTGCCAGCAGTGACACTAGCGGGGACACAGATACGCAGTATTTT.

This clone has a single count. The chain recombines TRBV27 with TRBJ2-5; D is undetermined. Trimming left V 9 bases short and J 0 bases short, with 14 bases between. The CDR3 extends over 14 amino acids. Germline V gives CDR1 MNHEY, CDR2 SMNVEV (reference sequence). CDR3 protein: CASSTTIYQETQYF. The CDR3 bases are TGTGCCAGTAGCACAACCATCTACCAAGAGACCCAGTACTTC.

CDR3 sequence: CASSALAVVIGSSHEQYF. The CDR3 DNA is TGTGCCAGCAGCGCCTTAGCGGTGGTGATAGGGAGCTCGCACGAGCAGTACTTC. The J gene is TRBJ2-7, the V gene TRBV7-8, with a weak D call TRBD2 (6 bases). Germline V gene data show CDR1 as SGHVS and CDR2 as FQNEAQ. CDR3 length: 18 residues. The V gene lost 5 bases and the J gene lost 5 bases, with 28 bases spanning the gap.

The CDR3 DNA follows: TGTGCCAGCAGTGAAAGTAGCGGGGGGGGCACAGATACGCAGTATTTT. Translating it yields CASSESSGGGTDTQYF. This chain joins TRBV6-1 and TRBJ2-3, with 11 bases matching TRBD2. The germline V gene has CDR1 MNHNS and CDR2 SASEGT. The CDR3 spans 16 residues. V was clipped by 2 bases and J by 1 base; unmatched bases: 2.

This clone was seen a single time. The chain carries TRBV5-8 and TRBJ1-6, with D unresolved. V was pared by 6 bases and J by 0 bases, with 16 bases between. CDR1 is SGHTS, CDR2 YDEGEE, per germline. CDR3 length: 17 residues. CDR3 residues: CASIAGSSSSYNSPLHF. The CDR3 DNA follows: TGTGCCAGCATCGCTGGGAGTTCGAGCTCCTATAATTCACCCCTCCACTTT.

V and J are TRBV4-1 and TRBJ2-7, with 8 bases fitting TRBD1. The J segment lost 2 bases and the V segment lost 3 bases, leaving 3 bases of the junction unmatched. This CDR3 region has 14 residues. Per the germline V gene, CDR1 is MGHRA and CDR2 is YSYEKL. The CDR3 here is CASSQGQVPYEQYF. The CDR3 DNA follows: TGCGCCAGCAGCCAGGGACAGGTCCCCTACGAGCAGTACTTC.

This chain connects TRBV7-9 to TRBJ2-7; possibly TRBD1 for D (5 bases). V was clipped by 5 bases and J by 6 bases, with 11 bases between them. Germline V lookup: CDR1 SEHNR, CDR2 FQNEAQ (reference sequence). This CDR3 contains 12 residues. Written as DNA, the CDR3 is TGTGCCAGCAGCCCCCAGGGTTCCGAGCAGTACTTC. The encoded protein is CASSPQGSEQYF.

The CDR3 DNA reads as TGTGCCAGCAGTGAAATAAACAGCTATGGCTACACCTTC. It is translated as CASSEINSYGYTF. The J gene is TRBJ1-2, the V gene TRBV6-1; the D is unclear. Germline V CDR1 and CDR2: MNHNS, SASEGT. This CDR3 region has 13 residues. Trimming stripped 2 bases from V and 4 bases from J, with 8 bases between.

This rearrangement joins TRBV19 to TRBJ1-1; possible D gene TRBD1, 5 bases. The CDR3 has 13 amino acids. The V end was cut by 8 bases, the J end by 8 bases, with 18 bases between. Germline V gene sequence: CDR1 LNHDA, CDR2 SQIVND (reference sequence). CDR3 in amino acids: CASASTGGREAFF. The CDR3 bases are TGTGCCAGTGCGTCGACGGGGGGTAGGGAAGCTTTCTTT.

In this sample, this clone turned up a few times. The rearrangement uses TRBV30 and TRBJ2-3; 9 bases are shared with TRBD2. Trimming removed 3 bases from V and 1 base from J; junction bases left unmatched: 11. This CDR3 spans 17 amino acids. Germline CDR1 reads GTSNPN; CDR2 reads SVGIG (reference sequence). The DNA of the CDR3 is TGTGCCTGGAGCGCATCCCCCTCTAGCGGGGGCACAGATACGCAGTATTTT. This translates into CAWSASPSSGGTDTQYF.

In the case of this clone: The germline gene is not matched at one end of the junction; a read error may be the cause. The rearrangement uses TRBV7-7 and TRBJ2-3; 8 positions match TRBD2. The germline CDR1 and CDR2 sequences are SSHAT and FNYEAQ (reference sequence). CDR3 size: 15 residues. This CDR3 is CASSSTGGATDTQYF. Written as DNA, the CDR3 is TGTGCTAGCAGCTCCACGGGGGGGGCCACAGATACGCAGTATTTT.

The chain couples TRBV9 to TRBJ2-6, with D possibly TRBD1 on 6 matching bases. This CDR3 comprises 20 residues. Germline CDR1 reads SGDLS; CDR2 reads YYNGEE. V gave up 1 base and J gave up 1 base, with 21 bases separating them. CDR3 in amino acids: CASSVSPGSGVSSGANVLTF. The CDR3 coding sequence is TGTGCCAGCAGCGTATCTCCGGGTTCAGGGGTATCATCTGGGGCCAACGTCCTGACTTTC.

V gene TRBV5-1 combines with J gene TRBJ1-1; D uncertain. Germline-derived CDR1 and CDR2 are SGHRS and YFSETQ. The CDR3 extends over 14 amino acids. Trimming pared 4 bases from V and 1 base from J, leaving 11 bases between. The CDR3 DNA reads as TGCGCCAGCAGCGAGGGCGGCCGGAACACTGAAGCTTTCTTT. Its translation: CASSEGGRNTEAFF.